The count of the clone carrying this T cell receptor (beta chain) is one. The conserved final phenylalanine or tryptophan is absent from the CDR3, which likely points to a read error. No DNA is shown, since the ends of the CDR3 on it are uncertain; the CDR3 is the one TCRdb lists. Germline loops: CDR1 SGHRS, CDR2 YFSETQ. The CDR3 is 11 amino acids in total, end residues counted. This specimen comes from a study of blood T cell repertoires in COVID-19. Study-level background: Donors in the United States, Italy and Spain gave samples during acute or convalescent COVID-19.

Measured with immunoSEQ multiplex PCR; TCRdb has only the in-frame clones, and not every one. The sample yields approximately 200,000 clones, 80% to 90% seen once. The rearrangement uses TRBV5-1 and TRBJ1-1. Sequences were obtained from PBMCs or T cells enriched from blood (not recorded which). The TCR was taken from a woman younger than 30 in a cohort exposed to, infected with or recovered from COVID-19 (not recorded which). CDR3 protein: CASSLVGREAS.